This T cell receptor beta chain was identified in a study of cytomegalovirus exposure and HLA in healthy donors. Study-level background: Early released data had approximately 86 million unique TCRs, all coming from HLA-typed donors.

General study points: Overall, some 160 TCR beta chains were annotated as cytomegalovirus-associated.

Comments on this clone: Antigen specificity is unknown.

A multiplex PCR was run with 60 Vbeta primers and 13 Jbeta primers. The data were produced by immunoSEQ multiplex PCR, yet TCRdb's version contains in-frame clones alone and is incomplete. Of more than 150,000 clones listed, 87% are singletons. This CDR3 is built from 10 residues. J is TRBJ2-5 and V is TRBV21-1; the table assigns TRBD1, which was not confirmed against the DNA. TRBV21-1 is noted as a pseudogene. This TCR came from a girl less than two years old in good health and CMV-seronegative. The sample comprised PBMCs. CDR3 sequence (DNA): TGTGCCAGCAGCGCCCCAGGGTCGGACTTC. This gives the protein CASSAPGSDF.